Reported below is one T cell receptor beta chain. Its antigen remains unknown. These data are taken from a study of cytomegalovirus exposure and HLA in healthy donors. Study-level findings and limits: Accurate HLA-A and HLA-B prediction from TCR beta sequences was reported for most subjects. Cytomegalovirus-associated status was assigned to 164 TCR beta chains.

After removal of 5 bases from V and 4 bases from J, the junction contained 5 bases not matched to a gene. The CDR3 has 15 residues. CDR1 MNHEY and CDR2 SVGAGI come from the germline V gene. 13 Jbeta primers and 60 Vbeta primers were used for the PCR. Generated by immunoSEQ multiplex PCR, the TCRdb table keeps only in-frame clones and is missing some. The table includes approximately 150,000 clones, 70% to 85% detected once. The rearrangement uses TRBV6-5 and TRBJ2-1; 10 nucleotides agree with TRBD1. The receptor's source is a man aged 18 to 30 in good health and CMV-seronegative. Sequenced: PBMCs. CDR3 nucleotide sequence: TGTGCCAGCAGTCCATCGGGACAGGGGTACAATGAGCAGTTCTTC. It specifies CASSPSGQGYNEQFF.